This T cell receptor beta chain was retrieved from a study of T cell repertoires in cytomegalovirus infection (dated by TCRdb to the late 2010s). Notes on the research overall: Recently identified HLA-C-restricted CMV epitopes, whose presentation resists viral immunomodulation, were targeted by peptide stimulations together with well-studied HLA-B-restricted epitopes. Donor HLA type was relevant to the analysis, as public TCR beta signatures indicated carriage of CMV infection together with the matching HLA type. Here is what the overall study found, with its caveats: Cumulative frequency of public TCR beta family members discriminated carriers of CMV infection plus the relevant HLA type in this cohort and an independent approximately 370-donor cohort. The ex vivo response was dominated by HLA-C-restricted CMV-specific TCR beta clonotypes, which also provided the single most frequent clonotype in two of eight donors.

Clipping removes 5 bases from V and 4 bases from J, with 10 as the unmatched junction base count. From its cysteine to its phenylalanine, the CDR3 spans 16 amino acids. Just CDR3 DNA is preserved here, 48 bases in frame from base 1. In the germline V gene, CDR1 corresponds to SGHTA and CDR2 to FQGNSA. Explained via the paper, the treatment or condition label denotes: in vitro stimulation with specific CMV peptide epitopes to enrich CMV-specific T cells. For sequencing, an Illumina HiSeq 1500 was employed. Using fastp trimming at Q25 and MiXCR clonotype assembly, TCRdb reanalyzed the public sequencing data and kept in-frame beta chains. Identical CDR3 protein sequences are pooled into one entry, listed with their most common genes and DNA. The sample table shows about 52,000 distinct CDR3 sequences, and around 19% are seen once. Jointly, the top ten make up roughly 78% of the sample. This clonotype was seen a handful of times. No cognate antigen has been identified for it. One base away there is no much larger clone; base qualities are not given.

The sequencing here drew on CD8+ T cells from cultured PBMCs, taken from culture after CMV antigen stimulation. The rearrangement joined TRBV7-2 to TRBJ2-2, with 7 junctional bases fitting TRBD2. This clonotype was obtained from a human donor in good health (CMV status not recorded). Some clones in this sample may be carry-over from other donors' samples. CDR3 sequence: CASSLLTSFVTGELFF. Read as DNA, the sequence is TGTGCCAGCAGCCTGCTGACTAGCTTCGTCACCGGGGAGCTGTTTTTT.